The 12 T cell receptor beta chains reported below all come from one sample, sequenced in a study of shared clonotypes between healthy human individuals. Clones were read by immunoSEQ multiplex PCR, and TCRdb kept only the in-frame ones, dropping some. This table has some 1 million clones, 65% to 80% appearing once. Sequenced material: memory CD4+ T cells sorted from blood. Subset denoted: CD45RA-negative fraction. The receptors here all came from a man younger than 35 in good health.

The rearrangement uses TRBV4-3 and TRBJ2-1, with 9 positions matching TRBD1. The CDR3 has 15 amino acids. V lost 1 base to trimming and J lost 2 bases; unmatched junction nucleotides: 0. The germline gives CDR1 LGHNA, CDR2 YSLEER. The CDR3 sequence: CASSQGQGAYNEQFF. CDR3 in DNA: TGCGCCAGCAGCCAAGGACAGGGGGCCTACAATGAGCAGTTCTTC.

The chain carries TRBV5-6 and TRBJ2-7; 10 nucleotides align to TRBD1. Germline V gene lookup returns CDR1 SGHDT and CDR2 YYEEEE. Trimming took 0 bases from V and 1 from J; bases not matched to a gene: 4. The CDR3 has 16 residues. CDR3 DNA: TGTGCCAGCAGCTTGGGTCCGGGACAGGGGTCCTACGAGCAGTACTTC. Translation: CASSLGPGQGSYEQYF.

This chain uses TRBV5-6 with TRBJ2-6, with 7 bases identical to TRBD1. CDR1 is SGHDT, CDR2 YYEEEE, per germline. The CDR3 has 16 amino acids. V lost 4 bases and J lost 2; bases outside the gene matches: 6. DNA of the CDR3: TGTGCCAGCAGCACGCCGACAGGGACTGGGGCCAACGTCCTGACTTTC. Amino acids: CASSTPTGTGANVLTF. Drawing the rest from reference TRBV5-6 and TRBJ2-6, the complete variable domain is DAGVTQSPTHLIKTRGQQVTLRCSPKSGHDTVSWYQQALGQGPQFIFQYYEEEERQRGNFPDRFSGHQFPNYSSELNVNALLLGDSALYLCASSTPTGTGANVLTFGAGSRLTVL.

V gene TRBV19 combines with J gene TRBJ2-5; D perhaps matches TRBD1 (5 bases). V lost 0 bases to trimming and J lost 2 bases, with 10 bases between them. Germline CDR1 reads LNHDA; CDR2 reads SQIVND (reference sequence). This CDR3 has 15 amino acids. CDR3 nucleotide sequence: TGTGCCAGTAGTATAGATCAGGGTGCACAAGAGACCCAGTACTTC. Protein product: CASSIDQGAQETQYF.

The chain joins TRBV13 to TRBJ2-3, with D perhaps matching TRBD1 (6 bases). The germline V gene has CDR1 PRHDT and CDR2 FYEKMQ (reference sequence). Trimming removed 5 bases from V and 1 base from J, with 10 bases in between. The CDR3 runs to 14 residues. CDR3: CASSTRTGTDTQYF. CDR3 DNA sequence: TGTGCCAGCAGCACCCGGACAGGCACAGATACGCAGTATTTT.

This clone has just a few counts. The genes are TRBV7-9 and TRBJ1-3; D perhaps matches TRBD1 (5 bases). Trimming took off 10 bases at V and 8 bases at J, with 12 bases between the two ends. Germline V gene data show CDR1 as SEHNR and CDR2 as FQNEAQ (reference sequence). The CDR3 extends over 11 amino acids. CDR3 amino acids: CATVRGDTIYF. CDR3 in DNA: TGTGCCACCGTACGGGGGGACACCATATATTTT.

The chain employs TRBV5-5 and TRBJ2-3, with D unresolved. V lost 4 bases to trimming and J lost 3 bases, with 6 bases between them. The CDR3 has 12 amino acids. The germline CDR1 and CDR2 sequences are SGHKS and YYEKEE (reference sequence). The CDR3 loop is CASSPRTDTQYF. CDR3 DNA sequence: TGTGCCAGCAGCCCCAGGACAGATACGCAGTATTTT. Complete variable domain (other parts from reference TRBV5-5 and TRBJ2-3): DAGVTQSPTHLIKTRGQQVTLRCSPISGHKSVSWYQQVLGQGPQFIFQYYEKEERGRGNFPDRFSARQFPNYSSELNVNALLLGDSALYLCASSPRTDTQYFGPGTRLTVL.

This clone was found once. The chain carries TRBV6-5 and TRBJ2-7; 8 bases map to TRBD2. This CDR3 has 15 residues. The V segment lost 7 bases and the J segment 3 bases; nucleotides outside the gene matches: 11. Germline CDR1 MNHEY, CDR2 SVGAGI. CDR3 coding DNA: TGTGCCAGCACTCCGGGGAGCGGGAGAATCTACGAGCAGTACTTC. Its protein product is CASTPGSGRIYEQYF.

CDR3 loop: CASSDAGSGTDTQYF. DNA for the CDR3: TGCGCCAGCAGTGACGCCGGGAGCGGCACAGATACGCAGTATTTT. This sequence joins TRBV10-2 and TRBJ2-3; a weak D match, TRBD2 (6 bases). Deletions cut 3 bases from V and 1 base from J, with 11 bases between. CDR1 WSHSY and CDR2 SAAADI come from the germline V gene. The length of the CDR3 is 15 residues.

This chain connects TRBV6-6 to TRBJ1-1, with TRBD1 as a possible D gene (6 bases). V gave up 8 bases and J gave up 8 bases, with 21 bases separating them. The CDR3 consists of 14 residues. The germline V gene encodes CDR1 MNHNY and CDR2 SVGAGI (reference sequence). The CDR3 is CASAIQGPRTEAFF. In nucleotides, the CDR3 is TGTGCCAGCGCAATACAGGGCCCTCGGACGGAAGCTTTCTTT.

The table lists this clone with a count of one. Here the CDR3 DNA reads TGTGCCAGCAGCGGCAGTGGAGATCAGCCCCAGCATTTT. It yields the protein CASSGSGDQPQHF. The rearrangement uses TRBV7-9 and TRBJ1-5; D call uncertain. Germline CDR1 is SEHNR and CDR2 is FQNEAQ (reference sequence). The CDR3 spans 13 residues. V lost 5 bases and J lost 5, with 10 bases in between.

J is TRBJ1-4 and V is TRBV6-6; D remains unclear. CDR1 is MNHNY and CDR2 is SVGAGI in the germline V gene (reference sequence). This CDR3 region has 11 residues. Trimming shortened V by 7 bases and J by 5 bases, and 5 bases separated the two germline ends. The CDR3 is CASTINEKLFF. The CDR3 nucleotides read TGTGCCAGCACGATAAATGAAAAACTGTTTTTT.